This TCR beta chain was sequenced for a study of PD-L1 blockade in urothelial cancer. The repertoire was sequenced with immunoSEQ multiplex PCR; TCRdb's copy has only in-frame clones and lacks some. The repertoire holds tens of thousands of clones, with more than 65% as singletons. Germline lookup yields CDR1 KGHSH and CDR2 LQKENI. V lost 6 bases to trimming and J lost 2 bases; unmatched junction nucleotides: 6. The CDR3 contains 15 residues. The sequence derives from a man aged 65 to 79 with urothelial cancer. The sample consisted of PBMCs, taken around atezolizumab (anti-PD-L1) treatment. This chain connects TRBV18 to TRBJ2-7, with 11 bases identical to TRBD1. CDR3 DNA: TGTGCCAGCTCTCTCGGGACAGGGGGGACCTACGAGCAGTACTTC. Its protein product is CASSLGTGGTYEQYF.